This T cell receptor (beta chain) was sequenced in a study of blood T cell repertoires in COVID-19. Overall study: Sites in the United States, Italy and Spain provided acute and convalescent COVID-19 samples. Sample material is recorded as cDNA or gDNA derived from T cells, B-cell-depleted T cells, or PBMCs.

As originally analysed: Quantification of nucleated cells was approximated via reference gene primer amplification. Method: immunoSEQ multiplex PCR; TCRdb's copy keeps in-frame clones and lacks some. V, J and clone size reflect that table, while D and trimming were determined from the DNA. The data contain hundreds of thousands of clones, around 90% of them seen just once; the ten biggest clones take up 2% to 3%. The V and J ends lost 8 bases and 6 bases respectively, with 17 bases between them. This CDR3 has 14 residues. CDR1 and CDR2 (germline): SNHLY, FYNNEI. There are many counts of this clone. Input material: peripheral blood. The rearrangement uses TRBV2 and TRBJ1-5; the D gene is possibly TRBD1 (6 bases). This TCR came from a man aged 18 to 29 with active or convalescent COVID-19. The CDR3 region is CASRGGGEAQPQHF. Here the CDR3 DNA reads TGTGCCAGCCGAGGAGGGGGGGAGGCTCAGCCCCAGCATTTT.